This paragraph covers one TCR beta chain sequence. A read error may be the cause here, since a much bigger clone is one base away. V was pared by 1 base and J by 6 bases, with 19 bases between. Germline loops: CDR1 DFQATT, CDR2 SNEGSKA (reference sequence). The CDR3 has 15 residues. The data are from a study of T cells in Graves' hyperthyroidism and ophthalmopathy. The source material, RNA transcripts, was used to amplify TCR beta CDR3 regions. A first-round RT-PCR of the TCR CDR3 used the HTBI primer set. TCRdb ran MiXCR on the multiplex PCR reads and lists one entry per CDR3 protein. The table has some 600,000 distinct CDR3 sequences, roughly 13% seen once.

Sequenced sample: blood. The V call is TRBV20-1, the J call TRBJ2-7, with D tentatively TRBD1 or TRBD2 (5 bases each). This TCR came from a woman aged 30 to 39 with Graves' hyperthyroidism that later progressed to Graves' ophthalmopathy. The CDR3 reads CSARVPAREKIEQYF. As DNA, the CDR3 is TGCAGTGCTAGAGTCCCAGCCAGGGAGAAGATCGAGCAGTACTTC.